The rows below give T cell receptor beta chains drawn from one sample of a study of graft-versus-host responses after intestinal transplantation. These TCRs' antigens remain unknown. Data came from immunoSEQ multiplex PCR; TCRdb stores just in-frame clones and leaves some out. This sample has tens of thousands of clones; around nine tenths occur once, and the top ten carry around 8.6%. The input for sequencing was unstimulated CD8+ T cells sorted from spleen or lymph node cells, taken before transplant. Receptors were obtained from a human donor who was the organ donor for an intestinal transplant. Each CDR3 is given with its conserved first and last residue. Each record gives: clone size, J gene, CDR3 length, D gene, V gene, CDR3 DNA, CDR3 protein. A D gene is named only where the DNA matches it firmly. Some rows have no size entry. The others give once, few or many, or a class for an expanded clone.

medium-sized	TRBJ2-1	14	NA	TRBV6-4	TGTGCCAGCAGTGAGGACAACTCCTACAATGAGCAGTTCTTC	CASSEDNSYNEQFF
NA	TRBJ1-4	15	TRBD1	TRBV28	TGTGCCAGCAGTCCGGACAGGGTCTATAATGAAAAACTGTTTTTT	CASSPDRVYNEKLFF
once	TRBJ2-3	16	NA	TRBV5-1	TGCGCCAGCAGTTGGGACGGTCGGGTGTACACAGATACGCAGTATTTT	CASSWDGRVYTDTQYF
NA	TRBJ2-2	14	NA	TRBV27	TGTGCCAGCAGTTTATATGGTGGCACCGGGGAGCTGTTTTTT	CASSLYGGTGELFF
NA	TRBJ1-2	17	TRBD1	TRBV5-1	TGCGCCAGCGCTTCCCTTGAAAGGGGGCCTCATTCTTATGGCTACACCTTC	CASASLERGPHSYGYTF
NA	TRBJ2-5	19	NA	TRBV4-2	TGTGCCAGCAGCCAAGATCCTTTTCGTGGGACTGAGGACGACGAGACCCAGTACTTC	CASSQDPFRGTEDDETQYF
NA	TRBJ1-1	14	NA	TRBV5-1	TGCGCCAGCAGCTTGGCGCCGGAAGGGACTGAAGCTTTCTTT	CASSLAPEGTEAFF
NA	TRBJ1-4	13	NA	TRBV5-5	TGTGCCAGCAGCCCCGTGACTAATGAAAAACTGTTTTTT	CASSPVTNEKLFF
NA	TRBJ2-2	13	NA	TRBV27	TGTGCCAGCAGGGTCTCAGTTGGCGGGGAGCTGTTTTTT	CASRVSVGGELFF
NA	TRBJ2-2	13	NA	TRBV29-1	TGCAGCGTTGGGATTTCGAACACCGGGGAGCTGTTTTTT	CSVGISNTGELFF
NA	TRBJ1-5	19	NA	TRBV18	TGTGCCAGCTCACCAAATCCCCCCCGGACGGCCTATAGCAATCAGCCCCAGCATTTT	CASSPNPPRTAYSNQPQHF
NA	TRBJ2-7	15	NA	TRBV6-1	TGTGCCAGCAGTGACCACCCCGGAACGTCCTACGAGCAGTACTTC	CASSDHPGTSYEQYF
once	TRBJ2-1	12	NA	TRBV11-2	TGTGCCAGCAGCTATAGGCACAATGAGCAGTTCTTC	CASSYRHNEQFF
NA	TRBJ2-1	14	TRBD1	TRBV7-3	TGTGCCAGCAGCTCGACAGGGGGAGGGAATGAGCAGTTCTTC	CASSSTGGGNEQFF
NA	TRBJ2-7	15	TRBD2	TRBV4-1	TGCGCCAGCAGCCAGGATAGCGGGGGGGCCTACGAGCAGTACTTC	CASSQDSGGAYEQYF
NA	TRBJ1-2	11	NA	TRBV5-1	TGCGCCAGCAGCGTTAACTATGGCTACACCTTC	CASSVNYGYTF
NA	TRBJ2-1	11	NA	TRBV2	TGTGCCAGCAGTGAGGACAATGAGCAGTTCTTC	CASSEDNEQFF
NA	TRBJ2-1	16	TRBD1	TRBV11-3	TGTGCCAGCAGCTCGGGACAGGGGCAAACCTACAATGAGCAGTTCTTC	CASSSGQGQTYNEQFF
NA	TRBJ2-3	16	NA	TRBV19	TGTGCCAGTAGTGTTTCTAGCCAGGGGCCGCCAGATACGCAGTATTTT	CASSVSSQGPPDTQYF
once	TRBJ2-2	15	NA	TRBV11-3	TGTGCCAGCAGCTTAGGAGTGTCGTACACCGGGGAGCTGTTTTTT	CASSLGVSYTGELFF
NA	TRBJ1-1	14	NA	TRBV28	TGTGCCAGCAGTCTCGATGAGGGCGGCGGTGAAGCTTTCTTT	CASSLDEGGGEAFF
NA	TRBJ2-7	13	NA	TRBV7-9	TGTGCCAGCAGCTTTCAATCCTCCTACGAGCAGTACTTC	CASSFQSSYEQYF
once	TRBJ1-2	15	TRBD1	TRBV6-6	TGTGCCAGCAGTACCGGGACAGGGGTAAACTATGGCTACACCTTC	CASSTGTGVNYGYTF
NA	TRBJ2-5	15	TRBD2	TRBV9	TGTGCCAGCACGCTAGCGGGGGGTCTGGGGGAGACCCAGTACTTC	CASTLAGGLGETQYF
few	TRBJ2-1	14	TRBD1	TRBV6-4	TGTGCCAGCAGTGACTCCTCGACAGGGCGGTTTCAGTTCTTC	CASSDSSTGRFQFF
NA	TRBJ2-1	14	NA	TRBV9	TGTGCCAGCAGCGTAGAAGGGTATAACAATGAGCAGTTCTTC	CASSVEGYNNEQFF
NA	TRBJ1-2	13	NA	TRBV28	TGTGCCAGCGTAACTGGACAGCGGCAAGGCTACACCTTC	CASVTGQRQGYTF
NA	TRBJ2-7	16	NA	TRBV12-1	TGTGCCAGCAGCTTTTGGTCAGCCCTCGAGCCCTACGAGCAGTACTTC	CASSFWSALEPYEQYF
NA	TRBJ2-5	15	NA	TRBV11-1	TGTGCCAGCAGCTCCGAGACCTCGAGTGGGGAGACCCAGTACTTC	CASSSETSSGETQYF
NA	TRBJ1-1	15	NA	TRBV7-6	TGTGCCAGCAGCTTAGCGTGGGGAGGGGTCACTGAAGCTTTCTTT	CASSLAWGGVTEAFF
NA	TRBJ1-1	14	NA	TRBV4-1	TGCGCCAGCAGCCAAGGACAAGGGAACACTGAAGCTTTCTTT	CASSQGQGNTEAFF
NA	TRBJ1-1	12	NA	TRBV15	TGTGCCACCAGCAGATTGAGGGGGGAAGCTTTCTTT	CATSRLRGEAFF
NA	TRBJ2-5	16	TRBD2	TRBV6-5	TGTGCCAGCAGTTACTTAGCGCGGGGGTTCCAAGAGACCCAGTACTTC	CASSYLARGFQETQYF
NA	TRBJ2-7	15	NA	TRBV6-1	TGTGCCAGCAGTGAAGCCGGCGGTGGGTCCTACGAGCAGTACTTC	CASSEAGGGSYEQYF
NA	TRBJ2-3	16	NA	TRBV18	TGTGCCAGCTCACCACCACCGGGTAGAGGGACAGATACGCAGTATTTT	CASSPPPGRGTDTQYF
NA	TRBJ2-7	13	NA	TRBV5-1	TGCGCCAGCAGCTTGCCAGGGGTCAACGAGCAGTACTTC	CASSLPGVNEQYF
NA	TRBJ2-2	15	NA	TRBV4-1	TGCGCCAGCAGCCGCGGGACAGTTCCAGACGGGGAGCTGTTTTTT	CASSRGTVPDGELFF
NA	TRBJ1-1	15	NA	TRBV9	TGTGCCAGCAGCGTAGATAGTAGTGGCGGGTATGGAGCTTTCTTT	CASSVDSSGGYGAFF
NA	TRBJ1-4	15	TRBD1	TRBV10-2	TGCGCCAGCAGCGATAAGGGACAGAGGAATGAAAAACTGTTTTTT	CASSDKGQRNEKLFF
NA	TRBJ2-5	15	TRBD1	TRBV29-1	TGCAGCGTGGGGCCCACAGGGGGCCTACAAGAGACCCAGTACTTC	CSVGPTGGLQETQYF